This TCR beta chain was observed in a study of cytomegalovirus exposure and HLA in healthy donors. On this clone: The antigen remains undetermined.

CDR1 is SNHLY and CDR2 is FYNNEI in the germline V gene. Trimming pared 8 bases from V and 4 bases from J, leaving 20 bases between. The CDR3 consists of 16 residues. The PCR made use of 60 Vbeta and 13 Jbeta primers. Only in-frame clones appear in the TCRdb table, and some are missing; sequencing was by immunoSEQ multiplex PCR. Recorded here are 150,000 or so clones; the top ten clones represent 1.5% to 2%. Although they were nominally healthy when sampled, donors likely had unrecorded immune exposures. Study-wide results and limits: Later, an analysis found that common viral pathogens appeared to be linked with several of the most significant clusters. TCR beta sequences reportedly predicted most subjects' HLA-A and HLA-B alleles accurately.

This TCR came from a woman between 45 and 60 years old in good health and CMV-seronegative. V and J are TRBV2 and TRBJ2-2; D is possibly TRBD1 (6 bases). Source material: PBMCs. In nucleotides, the CDR3 is TGTGCCAGCGGGTTACTTTCATCAGGGGCCACCGGGGAGCTGTTTTTT. This sequence encodes CASGLLSSGATGELFF.